These T cell receptor beta chains were read from a single sample in a study of OX40 agonist ivuxolimab in advanced cancers. Sequencing used immunoSEQ multiplex PCR; TCRdb keeps in-frame clones, though not all of them. The sample lists about 64,000 clones, around 80% occurring once. The material was CD4+ or CD8+ T cells sorted from blood, obtained in a trial of the OX40 agonist ivuxolimab. These receptors originate from an adult with an advanced solid tumor such as melanoma, head and neck, liver or kidney cancer. Both conserved end residues are part of each CDR3. The D gene is left open where the match is weak. For some rows the clone size is stated as once, few or many, or as a class when expanded; others skip it.

d_call	v_call	j_call	clone_size	cdr3_nt	cdr3_aa
TRBD1	TRBV18	TRBJ2-2	-	TGTGCCAGCTCACAACGACAGGGGGGGAACACCGGGGAGCTGTTTTTT	CASSQRQGGNTGELFF
-	TRBV23-1	TRBJ2-5	-	TGCGCCAGCAGTCTTAGCCCCCTCCGAGAGACCCAGTACTTC	CASSLSPLRETQYF
TRBD1	TRBV6-6	TRBJ2-2	-	TGTGCCAGCAGTCCTCCTTCGAGGGGGCTGACCGGGGAGCTGTTTTTT	CASSPPSRGLTGELFF
TRBD1	TRBV7-9	TRBJ2-7	-	TGTGCCAGCAGCTTACAGACAGGGGCCGAGCAGTACTTC	CASSLQTGAEQYF
TRBD2	TRBV5-1	TRBJ2-1	-	TGCGCCAGCAGCTTGGAGAGCGGGGGCTTCAATGAGCAGTTCTTC	CASSLESGGFNEQFF
TRBD1	TRBV4-1	TRBJ1-2	-	TGCGCCAGCAGCCAAGGACAGGGGGGAGTCTATGGCTACACCTTC	CASSQGQGGVYGYTF
TRBD2	TRBV11-2	TRBJ2-5	-	TGTGCCAGCAGCTTAACGACTAGCGGGGGGCGGGAGACCCAGTACTTC	CASSLTTSGGRETQYF
TRBD2	TRBV5-1	TRBJ2-7	-	TGCGCCAGCAGCGCGCCGGTACTAGCGGGACCCTACGAGCAGTACTTC	CASSAPVLAGPYEQYF
-	TRBV28	TRBJ2-6	-	TGTGCCAGCGCCCTGGTCCTCTCTGGGGCCAACGTCCTGACTTTC	CASALVLSGANVLTF
TRBD1	TRBV9	TRBJ2-7	-	TGTGCCAGCAGCCCGCGGACAGGGTCCGGCTACGAGCAGTACTTC	CASSPRTGSGYEQYF
-	TRBV7-3	TRBJ1-2	once	TGTGCCAGCAGCCCCGGGCCAACAAGGGGCTACACCTTC	CASSPGPTRGYTF
TRBD2	TRBV5-5	TRBJ2-1	-	TGTGCCAGCAGCTTCATTGGTGGCACGGGACTACTGAACAATGAGCAGTTCTTC	CASSFIGGTGLLNNEQFF
TRBD1	TRBV5-5	TRBJ1-5	-	TGTGCCAGCAGCCCTGGGACAGGGTCGTGGGTCAGTCAGCCCCAGCATTTT	CASSPGTGSWVSQPQHF
-	TRBV6-5	TRBJ2-7	-	TGTGCCAGCGCCGGGGGCCCCTCCTCCGAGCAGTACTTC	CASAGGPSSEQYF
TRBD1	TRBV5-1	TRBJ1-4	-	TGCGCCAGCAGCTCGCTTGACAGGGGAGATAATGAAAAACTGTTTTTT	CASSSLDRGDNEKLFF
-	TRBV10-1	TRBJ1-5	-	TGCGCCAGCAGTGAGTCAGCCGGGGTCGGTCAGCCCCAGCATTTT	CASSESAGVGQPQHF
-	TRBV18	TRBJ1-3	-	TGTGCCAGCTCTCCCCTTCCCGGGACACCTTATAAACCCTCTGGAAACACCATATATTTT	CASSPLPGTPYKPSGNTIYF
-	TRBV6-5	TRBJ1-5	-	TGTGCCAGCAGTTACGGAAGAAATCAGCCCCAGCATTTT	CASSYGRNQPQHF
-	TRBV28	TRBJ2-7	-	TGTGCCAGCAGTTTCTCTGCAGACGAGCAGTACTTC	CASSFSADEQYF
TRBD1	TRBV2	TRBJ1-5	once	TGTGCCAGCAGTAGGGACAGGGTCAATCAGCCCCAGCATTTT	CASSRDRVNQPQHF
-	TRBV2	TRBJ1-2	-	TGTGCCAGCAGCCCCGCCCGGACAGACCCCGGGGGCTACACCTTC	CASSPARTDPGGYTF
-	TRBV5-6	TRBJ1-1	-	TGTGCCAGCAGCTTGGGGGTGGACACTGAAGCTTTCTTT	CASSLGVDTEAFF
-	TRBV4-1	TRBJ2-3	-	TGCGCCAGCAGCCAAATACTGGGGGGCCGAGAAGTCACAGATACGCAGTATTTT	CASSQILGGREVTDTQYF
TRBD1	TRBV15	TRBJ1-1	-	TGTGCCACCAGCAGAGGACAGGGAGTAGAAGCTTTCTTT	CATSRGQGVEAFF